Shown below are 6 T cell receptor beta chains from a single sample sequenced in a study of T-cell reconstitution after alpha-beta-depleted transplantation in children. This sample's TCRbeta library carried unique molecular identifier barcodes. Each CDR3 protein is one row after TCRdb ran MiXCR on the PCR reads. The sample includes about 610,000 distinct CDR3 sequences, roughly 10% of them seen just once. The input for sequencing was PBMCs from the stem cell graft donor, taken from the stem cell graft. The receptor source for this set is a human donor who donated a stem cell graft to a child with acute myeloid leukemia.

Here the CDR3 DNA reads TGCAGTGCAAGTAAGGAGAACACTGAAGCTTTCTTT. This codes for CSASKENTEAFF. The chain recombines TRBV20-1 with TRBJ1-1; D is undetermined. With 6 bases removed from V and 1 base from J, the gap between germline ends came to 9 bases. Germline loops: CDR1 DFQATT, CDR2 SNEGSKA (reference sequence). This CDR3 spans 12 amino acids.

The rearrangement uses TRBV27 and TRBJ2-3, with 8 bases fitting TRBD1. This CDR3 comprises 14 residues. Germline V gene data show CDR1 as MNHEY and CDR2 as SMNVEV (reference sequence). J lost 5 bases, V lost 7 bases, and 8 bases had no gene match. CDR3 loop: CASMITGGQDTQYF. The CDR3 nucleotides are TGTGCCAGCATGATCACAGGGGGTCAAGATACGCAGTATTTT.

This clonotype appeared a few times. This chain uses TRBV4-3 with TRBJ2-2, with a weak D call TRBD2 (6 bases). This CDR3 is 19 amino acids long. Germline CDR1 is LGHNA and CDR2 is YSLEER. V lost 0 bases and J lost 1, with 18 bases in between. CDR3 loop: CASSQDRGSGGLNTGELFF. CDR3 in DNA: TGCGCCAGCAGCCAAGATAGGGGTAGCGGAGGGCTGAACACCGGGGAGCTGTTTTTT.

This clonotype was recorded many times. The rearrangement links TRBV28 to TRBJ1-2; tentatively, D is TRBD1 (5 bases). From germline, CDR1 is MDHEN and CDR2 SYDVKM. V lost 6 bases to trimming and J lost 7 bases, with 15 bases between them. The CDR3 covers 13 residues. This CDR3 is CASRPVGVTGYTF. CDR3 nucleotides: TGTGCCAGCAGGCCTGTGGGGGTCACTGGCTACACCTTC.

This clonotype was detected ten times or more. CDR3 loop: CASTGVSYEQYF. The CDR3 nucleotides are TGTGCCAGCACGGGCGTATCCTACGAGCAGTACTTC. The V and J genes are TRBV6-6 and TRBJ2-7; D gene uncertain. Trimming removed 7 bases at V and 1 base at J, with 8 bases between. The CDR3 is 12 residues long. Germline V gene sequence: CDR1 MNHNY, CDR2 SVGAGI (reference sequence).

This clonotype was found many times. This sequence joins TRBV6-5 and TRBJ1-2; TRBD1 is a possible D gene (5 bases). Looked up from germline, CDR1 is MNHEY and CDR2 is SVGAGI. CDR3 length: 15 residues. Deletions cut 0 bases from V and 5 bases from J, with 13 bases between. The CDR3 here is CASSYSISREYGYTF. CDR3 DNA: TGTGCCAGCAGTTACTCGATCTCCAGGGAATATGGCTACACCTTC.